This T cell receptor (beta chain) was captured by sequencing in a study of vaccination effects on CD4 cells after COVID-19. CD4+ T cells specific for antigen were expanded with viral peptide pools by the ViraFEST assay before sequencing. Culturing for 10 days preceded CD4+ T cell isolation. Their SARS-CoV-2 infection, verified by PCR, occurred between March and December 2020. Cells had half their medium changed to IL-2 medium on days 3 and 7. CDR3 size: 14 residues. The J segment lost 4 bases and the V segment lost 7 bases, leaving 9 bases of the junction unmatched. Looked up from germline, CDR1 is SNHLY and CDR2 is FYNNEI. Comment on this clone: What it recognizes is unknown.

Profiled with immunoSEQ multiplex PCR; TCRdb holds only in-frame clones, not every one. This table has fewer than 90,000 clones, 73% appearing once. This TCR came from a human donor who had a prior SARS-CoV-2 infection. V and J are TRBV2 and TRBJ1-1; 7 bases align to TRBD1. The sample consisted of CD4+ T cells from PBMCs cultured with HIV peptides, taken before COVID-19 vaccination. Described subset: HIV-1 Nef peptide pool negative control/reference culture. CDR3 sequence reads: CASTVQGRVTEAFF. The CDR3 nucleotides read TGTGCCAGCACCGTACAGGGGAGGGTCACTGAAGCTTTCTTT.